This T cell receptor (beta chain) was identified during a study of blood T cells in healthy people across ages. The second PCR ran about 6 to 11 cycles with a sample-barcoded 5' primer and J-beta primers. MiXCR, applied by TCRdb to the 5' RACE reads, yields one record per CDR3 protein. The profile covers about 970,000 distinct CDR3 sequences, with 51% appearing a single time and roughly a fifth taken by the ten largest. The CDR3 sequence is 14 residues long. Germline V gene sequence: CDR1 SGHKS, CDR2 YYEKEE (reference sequence). Losses at the gene ends were 5 bases for V and 9 bases for J; bases not matched to a gene: 10.

The sequence derives from a woman in her sixties in good health. The chain joins TRBV5-5 to TRBJ2-4, with TRBD2 matching over 8 bases. The sample consisted of blood. This chain's CDR3 is CASRGLQAGGIQYF. Here the CDR3 DNA reads TGTGCCAGCAGAGGACTACAGGCGGGGGGCATTCAGTACTTC.